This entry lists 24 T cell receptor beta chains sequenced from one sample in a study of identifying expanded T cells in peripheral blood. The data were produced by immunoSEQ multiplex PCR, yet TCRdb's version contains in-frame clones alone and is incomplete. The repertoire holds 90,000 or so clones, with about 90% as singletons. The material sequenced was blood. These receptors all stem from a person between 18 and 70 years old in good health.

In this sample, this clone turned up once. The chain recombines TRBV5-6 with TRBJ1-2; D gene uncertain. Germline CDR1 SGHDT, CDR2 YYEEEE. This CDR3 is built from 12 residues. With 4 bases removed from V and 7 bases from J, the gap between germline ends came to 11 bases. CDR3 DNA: TGTGCCAGCAGCACCGGGGAGGCTGGCTACACCTTC. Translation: CASSTGEAGYTF.

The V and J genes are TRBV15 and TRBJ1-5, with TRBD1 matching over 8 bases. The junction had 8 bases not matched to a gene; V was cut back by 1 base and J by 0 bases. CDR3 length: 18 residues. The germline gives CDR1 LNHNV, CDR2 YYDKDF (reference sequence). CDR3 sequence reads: CATSRGRLDRDSNQPQHF. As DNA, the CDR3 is TGTGCCACCAGCAGAGGGAGATTGGACAGGGATAGCAATCAGCCCCAGCATTTT.

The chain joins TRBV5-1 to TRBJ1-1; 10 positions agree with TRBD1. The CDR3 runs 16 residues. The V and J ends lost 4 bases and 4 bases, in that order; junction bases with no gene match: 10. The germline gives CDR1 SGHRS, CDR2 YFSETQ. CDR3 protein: CASSQGQGSGVTEAFF. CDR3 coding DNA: TGCGCCAGCAGCCAGGGACAGGGGTCGGGAGTCACTGAAGCTTTCTTT.

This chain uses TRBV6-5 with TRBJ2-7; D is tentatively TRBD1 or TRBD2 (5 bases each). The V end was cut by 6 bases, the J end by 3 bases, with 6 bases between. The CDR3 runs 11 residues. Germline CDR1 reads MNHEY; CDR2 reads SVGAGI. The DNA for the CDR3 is TGTGCCAGCAGGGGGGACTACGAGCAGTACTTC. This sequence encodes CASRGDYEQYF.

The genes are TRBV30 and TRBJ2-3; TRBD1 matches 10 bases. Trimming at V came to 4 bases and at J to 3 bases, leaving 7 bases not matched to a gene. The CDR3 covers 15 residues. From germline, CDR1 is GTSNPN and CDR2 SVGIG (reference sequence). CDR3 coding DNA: TGTGCCTGGACACGGGACAGGGGAGGGACAGATACGCAGTATTTT. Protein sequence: CAWTRDRGGTDTQYF.

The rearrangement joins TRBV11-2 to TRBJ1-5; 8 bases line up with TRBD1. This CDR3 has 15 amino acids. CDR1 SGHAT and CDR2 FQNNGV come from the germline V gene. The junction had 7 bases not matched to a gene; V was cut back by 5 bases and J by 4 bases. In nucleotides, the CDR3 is TGTGCCAGCAGCCGGGGGACAGGCATTAATCAGCCCCAGCATTTT. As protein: CASSRGTGINQPQHF.

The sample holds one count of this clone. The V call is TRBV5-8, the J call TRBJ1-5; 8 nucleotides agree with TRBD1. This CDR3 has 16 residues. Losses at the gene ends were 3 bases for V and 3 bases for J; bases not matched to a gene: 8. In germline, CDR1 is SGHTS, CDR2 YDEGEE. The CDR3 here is CASSSVDRGPNQPQHF. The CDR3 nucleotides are TGTGCCAGCAGCTCGGTAGACAGGGGTCCCAATCAGCCCCAGCATTTT.

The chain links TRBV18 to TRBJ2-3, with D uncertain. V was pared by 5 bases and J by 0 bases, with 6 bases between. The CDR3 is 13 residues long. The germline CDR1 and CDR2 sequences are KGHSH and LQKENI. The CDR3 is CASSDDSTDTQYF. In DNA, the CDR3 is TGTGCCAGCTCAGATGACAGCACAGATACGCAGTATTTT.

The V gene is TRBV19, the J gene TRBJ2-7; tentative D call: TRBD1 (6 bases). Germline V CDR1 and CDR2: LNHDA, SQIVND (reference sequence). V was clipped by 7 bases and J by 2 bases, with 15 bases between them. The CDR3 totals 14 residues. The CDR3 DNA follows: TGTGCCAGTATGGTGGACAGTTATCCCTACGAGCAGTACTTC. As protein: CASMVDSYPYEQYF. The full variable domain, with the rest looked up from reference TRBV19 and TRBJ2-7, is DGGITQSPKYLFRKEGQNVTLSCEQNLNHDAMYWYRQDPGQGLRLIYYSQIVNDFQKGDIAEGYSVSREKKESFPLTVTSAQKNPTAFYLCASMVDSYPYEQYFGPGTRLTVT.

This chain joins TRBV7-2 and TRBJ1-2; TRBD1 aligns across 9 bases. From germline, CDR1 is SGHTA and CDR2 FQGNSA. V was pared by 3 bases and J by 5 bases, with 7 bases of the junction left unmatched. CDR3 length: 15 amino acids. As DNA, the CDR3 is TGTGCCAGCAGCTTGTGGGACAGGGAACGTTATGGCTACACCTTC. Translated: CASSLWDRERYGYTF.

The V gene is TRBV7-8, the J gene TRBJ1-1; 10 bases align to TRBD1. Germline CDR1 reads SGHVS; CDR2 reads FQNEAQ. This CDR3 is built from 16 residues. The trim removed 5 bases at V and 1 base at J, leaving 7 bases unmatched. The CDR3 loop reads CASSPRDRGSNTEAFF. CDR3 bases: TGTGCCAGCAGCCCCCGGGACAGGGGCTCGAACACTGAAGCTTTCTTT.

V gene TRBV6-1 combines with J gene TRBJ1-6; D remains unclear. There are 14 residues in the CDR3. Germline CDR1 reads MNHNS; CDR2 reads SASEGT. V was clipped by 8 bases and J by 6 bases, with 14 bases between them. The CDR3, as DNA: TGTGCCAGCGGCCGCGCGGGGTTTAATTCACCCCTCCACTTT. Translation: CASGRAGFNSPLHF.

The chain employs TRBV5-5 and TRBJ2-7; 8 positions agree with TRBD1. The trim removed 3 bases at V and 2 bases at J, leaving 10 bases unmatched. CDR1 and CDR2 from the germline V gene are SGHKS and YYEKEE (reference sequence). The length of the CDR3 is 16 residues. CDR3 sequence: CASSSGDRFPTYEQYF. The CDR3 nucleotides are TGTGCCAGCAGCTCGGGGGACAGGTTCCCCACCTACGAGCAGTACTTC.

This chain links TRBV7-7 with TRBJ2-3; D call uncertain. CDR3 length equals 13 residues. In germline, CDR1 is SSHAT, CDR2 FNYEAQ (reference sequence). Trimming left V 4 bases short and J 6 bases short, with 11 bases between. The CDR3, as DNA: TGTGCCAGCAGCTCCCTGTCTTGGGATACGCAGTATTTT. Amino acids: CASSSLSWDTQYF.

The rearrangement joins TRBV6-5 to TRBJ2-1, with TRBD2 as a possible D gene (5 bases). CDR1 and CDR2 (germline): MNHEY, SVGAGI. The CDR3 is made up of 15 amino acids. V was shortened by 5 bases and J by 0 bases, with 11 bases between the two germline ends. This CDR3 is CASSPGLSSYNEQFF. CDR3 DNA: TGTGCCAGCAGTCCGGGGTTGAGCTCCTACAATGAGCAGTTCTTC.

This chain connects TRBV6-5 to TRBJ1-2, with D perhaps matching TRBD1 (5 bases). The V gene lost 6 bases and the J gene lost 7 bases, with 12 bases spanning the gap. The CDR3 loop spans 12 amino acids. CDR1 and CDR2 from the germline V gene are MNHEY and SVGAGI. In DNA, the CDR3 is TGTGCCAGCAGCAGGGACGACGGTGGCTACACCTTC. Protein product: CASSRDDGGYTF.

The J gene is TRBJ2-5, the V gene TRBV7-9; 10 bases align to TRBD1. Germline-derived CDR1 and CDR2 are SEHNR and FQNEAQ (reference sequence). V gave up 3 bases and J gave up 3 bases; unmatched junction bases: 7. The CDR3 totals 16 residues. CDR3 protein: CASSFEPGTGEETQYF. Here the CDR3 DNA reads TGTGCCAGCAGCTTTGAGCCCGGGACAGGGGAAGAGACCCAGTACTTC.

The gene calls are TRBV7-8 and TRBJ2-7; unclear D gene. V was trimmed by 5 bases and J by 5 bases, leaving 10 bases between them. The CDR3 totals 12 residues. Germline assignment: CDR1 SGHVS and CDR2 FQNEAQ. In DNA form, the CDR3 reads TGTGCCAGCAGCCGACTGGCGAACGAGCAGTACTTC. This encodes CASSRLANEQYF.

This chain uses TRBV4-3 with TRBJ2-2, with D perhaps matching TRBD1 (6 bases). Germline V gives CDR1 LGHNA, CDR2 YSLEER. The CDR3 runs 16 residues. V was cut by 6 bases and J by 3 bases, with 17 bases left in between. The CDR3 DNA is TGCGCCAGCAGAGAGGACAGAATATCCTACACCGGGGAGCTGTTTTTT. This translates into CASREDRISYTGELFF.

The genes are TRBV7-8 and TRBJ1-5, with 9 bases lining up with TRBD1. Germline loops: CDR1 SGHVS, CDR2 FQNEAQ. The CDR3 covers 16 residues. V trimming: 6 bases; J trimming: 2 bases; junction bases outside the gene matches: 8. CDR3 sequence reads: CASSRRRTGGNQPQHF. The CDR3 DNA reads TGTGCCAGCAGTCGTAGGAGGACAGGGGGCAATCAGCCCCAGCATTTT.

CDR3 nucleotide sequence: TGTGCCAGCGCCAGAGACTCCGGGTCGAACTACGAGCAGTACTTC. As protein: CASARDSGSNYEQYF. The rearrangement joins TRBV6-4 to TRBJ2-7; D remains unclear. There are 15 residues in the CDR3. Deletions cut 8 bases from V and 3 bases from J, with 20 bases between. Germline V gene sequence: CDR1 MRHNA, CDR2 SNTAGT.

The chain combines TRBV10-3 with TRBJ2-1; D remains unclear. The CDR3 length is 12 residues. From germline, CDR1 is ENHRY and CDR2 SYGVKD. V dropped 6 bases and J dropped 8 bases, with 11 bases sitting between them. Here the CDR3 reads CAISPIGHEQFF. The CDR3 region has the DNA TGTGCCATCAGCCCGATAGGACATGAGCAGTTCTTC.

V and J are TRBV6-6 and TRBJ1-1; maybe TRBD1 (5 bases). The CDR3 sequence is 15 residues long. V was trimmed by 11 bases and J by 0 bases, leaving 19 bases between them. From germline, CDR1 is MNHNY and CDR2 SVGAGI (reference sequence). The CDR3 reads CAAPEGPHLNTEAFF. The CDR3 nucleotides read TGTGCCGCACCGGAGGGACCCCACTTGAACACTGAAGCTTTCTTT.

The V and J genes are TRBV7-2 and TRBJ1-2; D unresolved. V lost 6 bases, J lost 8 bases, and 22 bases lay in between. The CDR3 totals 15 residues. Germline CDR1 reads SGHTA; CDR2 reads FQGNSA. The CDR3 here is CASSIGSVNRGGYTF. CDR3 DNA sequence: TGTGCCAGCAGTATAGGGTCGGTGAACCGTGGGGGCTACACCTTC.